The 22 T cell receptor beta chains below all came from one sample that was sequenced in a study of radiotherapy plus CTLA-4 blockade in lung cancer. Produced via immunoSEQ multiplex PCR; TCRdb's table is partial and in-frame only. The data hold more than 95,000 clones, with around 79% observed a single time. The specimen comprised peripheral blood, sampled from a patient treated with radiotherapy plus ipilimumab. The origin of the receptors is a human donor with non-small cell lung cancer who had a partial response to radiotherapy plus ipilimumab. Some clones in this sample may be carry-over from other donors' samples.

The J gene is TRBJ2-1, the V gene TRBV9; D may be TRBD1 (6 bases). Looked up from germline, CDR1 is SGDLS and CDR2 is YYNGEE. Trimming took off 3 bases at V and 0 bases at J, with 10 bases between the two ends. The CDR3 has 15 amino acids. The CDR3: CASSAGQISYNEQFF. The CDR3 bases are TGTGCCAGCAGCGCCGGACAGATCTCCTACAATGAGCAGTTCTTC.

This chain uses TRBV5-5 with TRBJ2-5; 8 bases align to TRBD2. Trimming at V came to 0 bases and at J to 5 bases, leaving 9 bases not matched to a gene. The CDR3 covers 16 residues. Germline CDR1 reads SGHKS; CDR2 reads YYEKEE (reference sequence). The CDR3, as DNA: TGTGCCAGCAGCTTGGATCCTAGCGGGCTGGGGGAGACCCAGTACTTC. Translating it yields CASSLDPSGLGETQYF.

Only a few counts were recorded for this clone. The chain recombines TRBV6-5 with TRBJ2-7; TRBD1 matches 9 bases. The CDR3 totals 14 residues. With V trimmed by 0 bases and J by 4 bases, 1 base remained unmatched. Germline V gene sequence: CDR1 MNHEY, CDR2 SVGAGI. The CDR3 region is CASSYSGTGYEQYF. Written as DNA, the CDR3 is TGTGCCAGCAGTTACTCTGGGACAGGGTACGAGCAGTACTTC.

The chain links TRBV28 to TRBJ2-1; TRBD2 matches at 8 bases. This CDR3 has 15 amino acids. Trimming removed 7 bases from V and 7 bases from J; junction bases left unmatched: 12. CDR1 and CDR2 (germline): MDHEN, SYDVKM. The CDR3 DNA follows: TGTGCCAGCACAAACCTCGGGAGGGCCACTAATGAGCAGTTCTTC. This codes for CASTNLGRATNEQFF.

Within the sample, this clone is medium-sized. CDR3 loop: CASSPPGHNPTYNSPLHF. Here the CDR3 DNA reads TGTGCCAGCAGCCCCCCGGGACACAACCCCACCTATAATTCACCCCTCCACTTT. V usage is TRBV28 and J usage is TRBJ1-6; possibly TRBD1 for D (6 bases). Germline CDR1 is MDHEN and CDR2 is SYDVKM. The CDR3 spans 18 residues. V gave up 6 bases and J gave up 2 bases, with 20 bases separating them.

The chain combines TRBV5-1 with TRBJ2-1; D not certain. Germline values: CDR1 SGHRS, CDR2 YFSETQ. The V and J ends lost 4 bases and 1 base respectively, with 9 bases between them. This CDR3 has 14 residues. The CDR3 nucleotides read TGCGCCAGCAGCGTACAGCCTTCCTACAATGAGCAGTTCTTC. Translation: CASSVQPSYNEQFF.

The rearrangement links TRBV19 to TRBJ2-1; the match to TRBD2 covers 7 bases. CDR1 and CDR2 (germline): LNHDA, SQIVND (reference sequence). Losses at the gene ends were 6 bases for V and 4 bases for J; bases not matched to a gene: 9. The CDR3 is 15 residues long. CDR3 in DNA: TGTGCCAGTAGGGTGGGAACTAGCGCGTACAATGAGCAGTTCTTC. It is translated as CASRVGTSAYNEQFF.

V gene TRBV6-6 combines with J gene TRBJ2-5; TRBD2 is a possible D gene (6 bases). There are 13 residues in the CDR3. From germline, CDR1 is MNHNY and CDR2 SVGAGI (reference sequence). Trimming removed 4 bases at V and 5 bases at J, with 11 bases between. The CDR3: CASSFGGFETQYF. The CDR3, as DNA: TGTGCCAGCAGTTTTGGGGGGTTCGAGACCCAGTACTTC.

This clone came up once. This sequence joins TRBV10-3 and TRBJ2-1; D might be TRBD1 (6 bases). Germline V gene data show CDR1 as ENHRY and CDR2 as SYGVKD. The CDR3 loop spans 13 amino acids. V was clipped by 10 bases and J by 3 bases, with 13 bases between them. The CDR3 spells CATSGENYNEQFF. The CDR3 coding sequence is TGTGCCACCTCAGGGGAAAACTACAATGAGCAGTTCTTC.

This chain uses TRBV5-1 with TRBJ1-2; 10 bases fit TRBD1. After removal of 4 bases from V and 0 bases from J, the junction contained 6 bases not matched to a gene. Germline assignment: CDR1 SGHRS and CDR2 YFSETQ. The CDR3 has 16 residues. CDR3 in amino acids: CASSPGQGVANYGYTF. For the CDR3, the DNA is TGCGCCAGCAGCCCAGGACAGGGGGTAGCTAACTATGGCTACACCTTC.

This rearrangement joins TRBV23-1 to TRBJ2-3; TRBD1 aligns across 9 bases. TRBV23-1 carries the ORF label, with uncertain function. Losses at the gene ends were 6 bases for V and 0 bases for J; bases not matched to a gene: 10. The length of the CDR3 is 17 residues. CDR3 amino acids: CASSPGTGTASTDTQYF. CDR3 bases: TGCGCCAGCAGCCCCGGGACAGGGACAGCTAGCACAGATACGCAGTATTTT.

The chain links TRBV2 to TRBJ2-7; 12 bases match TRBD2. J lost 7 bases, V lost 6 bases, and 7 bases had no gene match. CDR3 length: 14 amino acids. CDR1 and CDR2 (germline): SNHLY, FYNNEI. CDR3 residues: CASSLTSGGGEQYF. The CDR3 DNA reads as TGTGCCAGCAGCCTGACTAGCGGGGGTGGGGAGCAGTACTTC. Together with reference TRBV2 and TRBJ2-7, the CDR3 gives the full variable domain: EPEVTQTPSHQVTQMGQEVILRCVPISNHLYFYWYRQILGQKVEFLVSFYNNEISEKSEIFDDQFSVERPDGSNFTLKIRSTKLEDSAMYFCASSLTSGGGEQYFGPGTRLTVT.

DNA of the CDR3: TGTGCCAGCAGCCCGAGGGCCTCCACTAGCACAGATACGCAGTATTTT. Translated: CASSPRASTSTDTQYF. The V call is TRBV11-2, the J call TRBJ2-3; tentative D call: TRBD2 (5 bases). With 5 bases removed from V and 0 bases from J, the gap between germline ends came to 15 bases. CDR3 length: 16 amino acids. Germline CDR1 SGHAT, CDR2 FQNNGV.

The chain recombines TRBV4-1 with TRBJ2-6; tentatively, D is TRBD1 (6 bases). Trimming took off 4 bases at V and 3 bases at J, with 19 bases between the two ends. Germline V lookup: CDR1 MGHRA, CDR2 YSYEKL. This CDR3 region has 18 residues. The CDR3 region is CASSRDIPGALGANVLTF. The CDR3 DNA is TGCGCCAGCAGCCGCGATATCCCAGGGGCGCTTGGGGCCAACGTCCTGACTTTC.

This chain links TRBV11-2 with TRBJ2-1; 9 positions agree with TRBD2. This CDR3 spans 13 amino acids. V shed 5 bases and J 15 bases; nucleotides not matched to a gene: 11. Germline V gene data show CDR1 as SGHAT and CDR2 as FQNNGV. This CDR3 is CASSGRLAVFPFF. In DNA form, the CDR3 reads TGTGCCAGCAGCGGAAGACTAGCGGTCTTTCCGTTCTTC.

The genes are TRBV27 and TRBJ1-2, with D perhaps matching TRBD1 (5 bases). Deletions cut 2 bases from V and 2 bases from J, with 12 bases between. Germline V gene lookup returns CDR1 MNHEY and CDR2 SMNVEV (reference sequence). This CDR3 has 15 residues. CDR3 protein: CASSLRPTANYGYTF. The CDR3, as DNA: TGTGCCAGCAGTTTAAGACCGACAGCGAACTATGGCTACACCTTC.

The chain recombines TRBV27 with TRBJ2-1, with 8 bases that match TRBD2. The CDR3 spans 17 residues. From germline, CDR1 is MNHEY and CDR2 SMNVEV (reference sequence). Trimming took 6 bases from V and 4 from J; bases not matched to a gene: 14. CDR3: CASSRGRGLDIYNEQFF. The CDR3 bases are TGTGCCAGCAGCCGCGGCAGGGGACTAGACATATACAATGAGCAGTTCTTC.

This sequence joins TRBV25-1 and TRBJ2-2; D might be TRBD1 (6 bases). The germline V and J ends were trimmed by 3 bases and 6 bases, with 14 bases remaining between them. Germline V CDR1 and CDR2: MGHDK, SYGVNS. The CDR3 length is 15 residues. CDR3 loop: CASSEPGDLSGELFF. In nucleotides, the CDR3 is TGTGCCAGCAGTGAGCCAGGGGACCTATCCGGGGAGCTGTTTTTT.

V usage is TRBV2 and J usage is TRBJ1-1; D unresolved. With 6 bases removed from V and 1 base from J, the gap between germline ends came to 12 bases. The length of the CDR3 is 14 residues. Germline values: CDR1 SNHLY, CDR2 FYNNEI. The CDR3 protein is CASRAYSGNTEAFF. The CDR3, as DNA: TGTGCCAGCAGGGCATATTCTGGGAACACTGAAGCTTTCTTT. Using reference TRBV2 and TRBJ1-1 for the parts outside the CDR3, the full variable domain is EPEVTQTPSHQVTQMGQEVILRCVPISNHLYFYWYRQILGQKVEFLVSFYNNEISEKSEIFDDQFSVERPDGSNFTLKIRSTKLEDSAMYFCASRAYSGNTEAFFGQGTRLTVV.

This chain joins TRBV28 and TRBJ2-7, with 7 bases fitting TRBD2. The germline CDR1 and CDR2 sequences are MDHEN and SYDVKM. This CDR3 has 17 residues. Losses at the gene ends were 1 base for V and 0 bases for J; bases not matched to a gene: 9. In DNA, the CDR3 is TGTGCCAGCAGTTTATTGGCTAGCGGAGGTACCTCCTACGAGCAGTACTTC. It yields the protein CASSLLASGGTSYEQYF.

CDR3 coding DNA: TGTGCCAGCAGTTACGAGGGAACCGGAAACACCATATATTTT. Translated: CASSYEGTGNTIYF. This chain connects TRBV6-6 to TRBJ1-3, with D hard to call. Germline V gene lookup returns CDR1 MNHNY and CDR2 SVGAGI (reference sequence). This CDR3 has 14 amino acids. V was trimmed by 2 bases and J by 4 bases, leaving 9 bases between them.

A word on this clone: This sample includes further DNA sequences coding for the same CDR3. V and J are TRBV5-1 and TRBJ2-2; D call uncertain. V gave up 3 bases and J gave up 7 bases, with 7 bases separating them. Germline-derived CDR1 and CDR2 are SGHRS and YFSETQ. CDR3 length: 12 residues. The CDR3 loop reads CASSWAGGELFF. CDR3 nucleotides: TGCGCCAGCAGCTGGGCTGGCGGGGAGCTGTTTTTT.